The T cell receptor beta chain under discussion was sequenced for a study of graft-versus-host responses after intestinal transplantation. Study as a whole: Recipients received multivisceral, liver-intestinal, or isolated intestinal transplants. Every recipient had anti-thymocyte globulin induction and approximately 3 years of tacrolimus plus steroids.

Whole-study findings and limits: Peak circulating GvH clone levels were associated with early post-transplant HvG declines. The recipient marrow held GvH clones, and some of them showed up first in ileum or blood.

Generated by immunoSEQ multiplex PCR, the TCRdb table keeps only in-frame clones and is missing some. The data hold over 100,000 clones, with roughly 92% observed a single time. The CDR3 is 15 amino acids. Germline V gene sequence: CDR1 LNHDA, CDR2 SQIVND (reference sequence). The V end was cut by 9 bases, the J end by 0 bases, with 15 bases between. Remarks on this clone: Its antigen is not identified.

The starting material was unstimulated CD4+ T cells sorted from spleen or lymph node cells, obtained before transplant. V usage is TRBV19 and J usage is TRBJ2-1; unclear D gene. This clonotype was sampled from a human donor who was the organ donor for an intestinal transplant. Here the CDR3 DNA reads TGTGCCAGCAGGCCTGGCGCTAGCTCCTACAATGAGCAGTTCTTC. Amino acid sequence: CASRPGASSYNEQFF. The full variable domain, its missing parts supplied by reference TRBV19 and TRBJ2-1, is DGGITQSPKYLFRKEGQNVTLSCEQNLNHDAMYWYRQDPGQGLRLIYYSQIVNDFQKGDIAEGYSVSREKKESFPLTVTSAQKNPTAFYLCASRPGASSYNEQFFGPGTRLTVL.